Below are 31 T cell receptor beta chains sequenced from a single sample in a study of blood T cell repertoires in COVID-19. This table comes from immunoSEQ multiplex PCR, and its TCRdb copy is limited to in-frame clones, with some not included. The sample lists 87,000 or so clones; around 87% were seen once. The sample comprised peripheral blood. Receptors originate from a man in his forties with acute or convalescent COVID-19.

The CDR3 nucleotides are TGCAGCGTACAAAACCACTCCCACACAGTACAGCCCCAGCATTTT. This translates into CSVQNHSHTVQPQHF. V and J are TRBV29-1 and TRBJ1-5; no definite D call. The CDR3 has 15 residues. CDR1 and CDR2 (germline): SQVTM, ANQGSEA. V was shortened by 6 bases and J by 7 bases, with 22 bases between the two germline ends.

The chain employs TRBV7-6 and TRBJ1-6, with D unclear. Germline V gene data show CDR1 as SGHVS and CDR2 as FNYEAQ. This CDR3 has 17 amino acids. V was shortened by 0 bases and J by 9 bases, with 18 bases between the two germline ends. CDR3 residues: CASSLALRGGKRSPLHF. The CDR3 nucleotides read TGTGCCAGCAGCTTAGCCTTGCGGGGTGGCAAACGTTCACCCCTCCACTTT.

The chain combines TRBV7-9 with TRBJ2-3, with D perhaps matching TRBD2 (6 bases). CDR1 and CDR2 from the germline V gene are SEHNR and FQNEAQ (reference sequence). The CDR3 loop spans 16 amino acids. Trimming shortened V by 1 base and J by 2 bases, and 13 bases separated the two germline ends. The CDR3 DNA follows: TGTGCCAGCAGCTTAGGGCACATACTAGCCACAGATACGCAGTATTTT. Protein sequence: CASSLGHILATDTQYF.

In this sample, this clone turned up a few times. The CDR3 nucleotides are TGTGCCAGCAGTGAACAGGGCACTCAGCCCCAGCATTTT. Its protein is CASSEQGTQPQHF. The chain is built from TRBV2 and TRBJ1-5; possibly TRBD1 for D (5 bases). The germline gives CDR1 SNHLY, CDR2 FYNNEI. The CDR3 length is 13 residues. V lost 2 bases, J lost 6 bases, and 8 bases lay in between.

The CDR3 bases are TGTGCCAGCAGCCAAGGCAGGGGAGAGACCCAGTACTTC. As protein: CASSQGRGETQYF. The V and J genes are TRBV3-1 (or the pseudogene TRBV3-2) and TRBJ2-5, with a possible D match to TRBD1 (6 bases). The germline gives CDR1 LGHDT, CDR2 YNNKEL (reference sequence). Deletions cut 1 base from V and 4 bases from J, with 7 bases between. This CDR3 spans 13 amino acids.

This clone showed up just a few times. The V call is TRBV7-8, the J call TRBJ1-1; 9 bases match TRBD1. The CDR3 contains 15 residues. Germline CDR1 reads SGHVS; CDR2 reads FQNEAQ. J gave up 3 bases and V 5 bases, and 7 bases lay outside the gene matches. DNA of the CDR3: TGTGCCAGCAGCCGAGGGGACAGGGTTGACACTGAAGCTTTCTTT. It specifies CASSRGDRVDTEAFF.

The chain employs TRBV6-1 and TRBJ2-5, with TRBD1 matching 12 bases. The CDR3 is 18 amino acids. Germline V lookup: CDR1 MNHNS, CDR2 SASEGT. Trimming cost V 4 bases and J 7 bases; bases outside gene matches: 16. The CDR3 here is CASSVTGTGGAGLGTQYF. CDR3 in DNA: TGTGCCAGCAGTGTAACCGGGACAGGGGGCGCGGGACTCGGGACCCAGTACTTC.

V usage is TRBV19 and J usage is TRBJ1-1, with TRBD1 matching over 12 bases. V shed 1 base, J shed 5 bases, and the junction held 8 bases outside the gene matches. This CDR3 spans 17 amino acids. CDR1 LNHDA and CDR2 SQIVND come from the germline V gene (reference sequence). The CDR3, as DNA: TGTGCCAGTAGTATAGGGGGGACAGGGGGCGTATGGACTGAAGCTTTCTTT. This translates into CASSIGGTGGVWTEAFF.

This sequence joins TRBV5-5 and TRBJ1-2; D not certain. The V gene's germline CDR1 is SGHKS and CDR2 YYEKEE (reference sequence). Between the trimmed V and J ends, which lost 3 bases and 8 bases, there was a span of 20 bases. This CDR3 contains 15 residues. Here the CDR3 DNA reads TGTGCCAGCAGCTGGGAGGCGAGGGCGCGCGGGGGCTACACCTTC. Its translation is CASSWEARARGGYTF.

CDR3 in amino acids: CASSTELTYEQYF. CDR3 coding DNA: TGTGCCAGCAGCACGGAACTAACCTACGAGCAGTACTTC. The chain is built from TRBV5-4 and TRBJ2-7; D gene ambiguous. The CDR3 runs to 13 residues. V was trimmed by 4 bases and J by 2 bases, leaving 10 bases between them. Germline values: CDR1 SGHNT, CDR2 YYREEE (reference sequence).

CDR3 sequence (DNA): TGCGCCAGCAGCCAAGAACGGTTGAACACTGAAGCTTTCTTT. Translated, it gives CASSQERLNTEAFF. This rearrangement joins TRBV4-1 to TRBJ1-1; D not resolved. This CDR3 is 14 amino acids long. The germline CDR1 and CDR2 sequences are MGHRA and YSYEKL. V lost 0 bases and J lost 0, with 5 bases in between.

CDR3: CASSQIFLDEQFF. CDR3 bases: TGTGCCAGCAGTCAGATATTCCTCGATGAGCAGTTCTTC. This chain uses TRBV6-4 with TRBJ2-1; D uncertain. This CDR3 comprises 13 residues. V was trimmed by 5 bases and J by 8 bases, leaving 13 bases between them. Germline V gene data show CDR1 as MRHNA and CDR2 as SNTAGT.

The V and J genes are TRBV28 and TRBJ2-3; 8 bases fit TRBD2. Per the germline V gene, CDR1 is MDHEN and CDR2 is SYDVKM. There are 17 residues in the CDR3. Losses at the gene ends were 4 bases for V and 2 bases for J; bases not matched to a gene: 11. The CDR3 reads CASSSPGGSGYTDTQYF. CDR3 coding DNA: TGTGCCAGCAGTTCACCGGGAGGGTCGGGGTACACAGATACGCAGTATTTT.

Remarks on this clone: Other DNA sequences in the same sample also yield this CDR3. The chain carries TRBV5-1 and TRBJ2-7, with D uncertain. The CDR3 runs 13 residues. The germline gives CDR1 SGHRS, CDR2 YFSETQ. Trimming took off 5 bases at V and 0 bases at J, with 9 bases between the two ends. The CDR3 spells CASSRQDSYEQYF. As DNA, the CDR3 is TGCGCCAGCAGTCGTCAGGACTCCTACGAGCAGTACTTC.

CDR3 region: CATSSPSDTDTQYF. The CDR3 DNA follows: TGTGCCACCAGCAGCCCTAGCGACACAGATACGCAGTATTTT. This chain joins TRBV15 and TRBJ2-3; possibly TRBD2 for D (6 bases). This CDR3 comprises 14 residues. The V end lost 3 bases, the J end lost 2 bases, and 9 bases lay between the germline ends. Germline CDR1 reads LNHNV; CDR2 reads YYDKDF (reference sequence).

The table lists this clone with a count of one. The chain uses TRBV30 and TRBJ1-5; D call uncertain. This CDR3 comprises 14 residues. Between the trimmed V and J ends, which lost 1 base and 4 bases, there was a span of 11 bases. Germline CDR1 is GTSNPN and CDR2 is SVGIG (reference sequence). DNA of the CDR3: TGTGCCTGGAGTGGGTTGACACAAAATCAGCCCCAGCATTTT. Its translation is CAWSGLTQNQPQHF.

This chain joins TRBV6-2 or TRBV6-3 and TRBJ1-2, with unresolved D. The V gene's germline CDR1 is MNHEY and CDR2 SVGEGT. Trimming shortened V by 2 bases and J by 0 bases, and 7 bases separated the two germline ends. This CDR3 contains 14 residues. CDR3 nucleotide sequence: TGTGCCAGCAGTTACACTGGTACTAACTATGGCTACACCTTC. Translating it yields CASSYTGTNYGYTF.

The V and J genes are TRBV10-3 and TRBJ1-1, with D possibly TRBD1 on 5 matching bases. The CDR3 runs to 14 residues. The ends were cut back, 8 bases at V and 2 bases at J, with 15 bases in the middle. Germline CDR1 reads ENHRY; CDR2 reads SYGVKD. The CDR3 region is CAIGPLQGNTEAFF. CDR3 nucleotides: TGTGCCATCGGCCCCCTCCAGGGTAACACTGAAGCTTTCTTT.

This clone was counted once. V usage is TRBV3-1 (or the pseudogene TRBV3-2) and J usage is TRBJ1-2; D possibly corresponds to TRBD1 (5 bases). The CDR3 runs to 16 residues. CDR1 LGHDT and CDR2 YNNKEL come from the germline V gene (reference sequence). Trimming removed 0 bases from V and 1 base from J, with 12 bases in between. The CDR3 bases are TGTGCCAGCAGCCAAGATATTCAGGGCCATAACTATGGCTACACCTTC. Protein product: CASSQDIQGHNYGYTF.

This clone was seen a few times. CDR3 nucleotides: TGCGCCAGCACCCACGTCCTCGGCGGGACCGTCTACGAGCAGTACTTC. Protein sequence: CASTHVLGGTVYEQYF. V is TRBV5-1 and J is TRBJ2-7; D possibly corresponds to TRBD2 (6 bases). V gave up 6 bases and J gave up 3 bases, with 22 bases separating them. The CDR3 contains 16 residues. CDR1 and CDR2 from the germline V gene are SGHRS and YFSETQ. Based on the CDR3 plus reference TRBV5-1 and TRBJ2-7, the full variable domain is KAGVTQTPRYLIKTRGQQVTLSCSPISGHRSVSWYQQTPGQGLQFLFEYFSETQRNKGNFPGRFSGRQFSNSRSEMNVSTLELGDSALYLCASTHVLGGTVYEQYFGPGTRLTVT.

The chain employs TRBV9 and TRBJ2-3; 7 nucleotides match TRBD1. Germline loops: CDR1 SGDLS, CDR2 YYNGEE. The junction had 10 bases not matched to a gene; V was cut back by 1 base and J by 2 bases. The CDR3 has 17 residues. For the CDR3, the DNA is TGTGCCAGCAGCGTAAGCTCCGGGACAGAATACACAGATACGCAGTATTTT. Protein sequence: CASSVSSGTEYTDTQYF.

The CDR3 DNA follows: TGTGCCAGCTCTCTTAACGACAGGGGCAGCAATCAGCCCCAGCATTTT. Its protein is CASSLNDRGSNQPQHF. This sequence joins TRBV18 and TRBJ1-5; 8 nucleotides line up with TRBD1. Losses at the gene ends were 6 bases for V and 1 base for J; bases not matched to a gene: 8. The germline V gene encodes CDR1 KGHSH and CDR2 LQKENI. This CDR3 has 16 residues. The variable domain in full, completed from reference TRBV18 and TRBJ1-5, reads NAGVMQNPRHLVRRRGQEARLRCSPMKGHSHVYWYRQLPEEGLKFMVYLQKENIIDESGMPKERFSAEFPKEGPSILRIQQVVRGDSAAYFCASSLNDRGSNQPQHFGDGTRLSIL.

This sequence joins TRBV2 and TRBJ1-6; D is unresolved. Looked up from germline, CDR1 is SNHLY and CDR2 is FYNNEI. The V gene lost 4 bases and the J gene lost 10 bases, with 11 bases spanning the gap. CDR3 length: 13 amino acids. CDR3 loop: CASSGRLGSPLHF. The CDR3 nucleotides are TGTGCCAGCAGTGGTCGTCTCGGGTCACCCCTCCACTTT.

The rearrangement joins TRBV30 to TRBJ1-2; 11 positions agree with TRBD1. The CDR3 sequence is 14 residues long. Germline V gene sequence: CDR1 GTSNPN, CDR2 SVGIG (reference sequence). Unmatched junction bases numbered 6, after V lost 5 bases and J lost 4 bases. CDR3 sequence: CAWGQGAQGYGYTF. CDR3 DNA sequence: TGTGCCTGGGGACAGGGGGCGCAGGGCTATGGCTACACCTTC.

The chain carries TRBV3-1 (or the pseudogene TRBV3-2) and TRBJ1-6; D unresolved. The germline V gene encodes CDR1 LGHDT and CDR2 YNNKEL (reference sequence). The CDR3 extends over 14 amino acids. Trimming took off 0 bases at V and 11 bases at J, with 11 bases between the two ends. The CDR3 nucleotides are TGTGCCAGCAGCCAAGATGACGAGGGCGCACCCCTCCACTTT. This gives the protein CASSQDDEGAPLHF.

CDR3 nucleotides: TGTGCCAGCAGCTTGGAAGGGACAGGGATCTATGGCTACACCTTC. Protein product: CASSLEGTGIYGYTF. The J gene is TRBJ1-2, the V gene TRBV5-4; 9 nucleotides match TRBD1. Germline V gives CDR1 SGHNT, CDR2 YYREEE (reference sequence). CDR3 length: 15 residues. The V gene end was trimmed by 0 bases and the J gene end by 4 bases; junction bases not matched to a gene: 4.

The V call is TRBV3-1 (or the pseudogene TRBV3-2), the J call TRBJ2-5, with no clear D. CDR3 length: 13 amino acids. Germline V gene sequence: CDR1 LGHDT, CDR2 YNNKEL (reference sequence). With 0 bases removed from V and 5 bases from J, the gap between germline ends came to 7 bases. The chain's CDR3 is CASSQDSWETQYF. CDR3 coding DNA: TGTGCCAGCAGCCAAGACAGTTGGGAGACCCAGTACTTC.

The chain recombines TRBV9 with TRBJ1-2, with a possible D match to TRBD1 (6 bases). This CDR3 region has 14 residues. V lost 4 bases and J 3 bases, leaving 13 bases between the germline ends. Germline V CDR1 and CDR2: SGDLS, YYNGEE. The CDR3 coding sequence is TGTGCCAGCAGCCCAAATACAGGGCACTATGGCTACACCTTC. It encodes CASSPNTGHYGYTF.

V is TRBV7-9 and J is TRBJ2-7; D is undetermined. This CDR3 region has 16 residues. Germline CDR1 reads SEHNR; CDR2 reads FQNEAQ (reference sequence). Trimming shortened V by 3 bases and J by 3 bases, and 18 bases separated the two germline ends. CDR3 amino acids: CASSFVRGRLNYEQYF. DNA of the CDR3: TGTGCCAGCAGCTTTGTTCGTGGCAGGCTAAACTACGAGCAGTACTTC.

This clone was recorded only once. This chain connects TRBV30 to TRBJ1-2, with 8 bases fitting TRBD1. V shed 5 bases and J 7 bases; nucleotides not matched to a gene: 12. There are 14 residues in the CDR3. Looked up from germline, CDR1 is GTSNPN and CDR2 is SVGIG (reference sequence). This CDR3 reads CAWGGDRTASGYTF. The CDR3 region has the DNA TGTGCCTGGGGGGGGGACAGGACTGCGAGTGGCTACACCTTC.

There are a few counts of this clone. The chain combines TRBV27 with TRBJ1-6; 8 positions match TRBD1. Germline CDR1 and CDR2: MNHEY and SMNVEV (reference sequence). The CDR3 contains 17 residues. Trimming cost V 0 bases and J 10 bases; bases outside gene matches: 11. The CDR3 DNA reads as TGTGCCAGCAGTTTATCGACCCCCGGGACAGGTCGCTCACCCCTCCACTTT. Translated: CASSLSTPGTGRSPLHF.